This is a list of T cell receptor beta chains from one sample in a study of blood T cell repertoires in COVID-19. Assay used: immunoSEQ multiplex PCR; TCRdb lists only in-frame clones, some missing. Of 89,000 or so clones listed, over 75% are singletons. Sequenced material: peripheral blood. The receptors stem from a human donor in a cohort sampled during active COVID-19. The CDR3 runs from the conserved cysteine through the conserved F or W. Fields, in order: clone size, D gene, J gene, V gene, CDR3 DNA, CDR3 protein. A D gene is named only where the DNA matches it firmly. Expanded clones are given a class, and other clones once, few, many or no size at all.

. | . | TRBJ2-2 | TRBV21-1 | TGTGCCAGCAGCAAATGTGGAGGCACCGGGGAGCTGTTTTTT | CASSKCGGTGELFF
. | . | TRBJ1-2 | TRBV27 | TGTGCCAGCAGTTTATTCGCAGGGGTGGATGGCTACACCTTC | CASSLFAGVDGYTF
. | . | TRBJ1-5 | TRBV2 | TGTGCCAGCTCCCTGGGGGGGGCACGGAGCAATCAGCCCCAGCATTTT | CASSLGGARSNQPQHF
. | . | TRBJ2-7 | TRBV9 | TGTGCCAGCAGCGTAGTCCCCGACAGCTCCTACGAGCAGTACTTC | CASSVVPDSSYEQYF
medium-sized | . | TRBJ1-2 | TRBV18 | TGTGCCAGCTCACTCGGTCTGGACTATGGCTACACCTTC | CASSLGLDYGYTF
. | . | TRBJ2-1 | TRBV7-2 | TGTGCCAGCAGCCCCAGGGTTGTGTTCGGCCATGAGCAGTTCTTC | CASSPRVVFGHEQFF
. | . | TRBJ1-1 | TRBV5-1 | TGCGCCAGCAGCTTGGCGGGGGGCGGAGGGGCTTTCTTT | CASSLAGGGGAFF
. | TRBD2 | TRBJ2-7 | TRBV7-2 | TGTGCCAGCAGGCTCGGAACGGGGGGGCTTAAGAATCAGTACTTC | CASRLGTGGLKNQYF
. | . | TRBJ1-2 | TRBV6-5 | TGTGCCAGCAGTATTACCGGGACTTCGGGGCTTGGCTACACCTTC | CASSITGTSGLGYTF
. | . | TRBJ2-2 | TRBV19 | TGTGCCAGTAGTATGGGCAGGGGCGCCACCGGGGAGCTGTTTTTT | CASSMGRGATGELFF
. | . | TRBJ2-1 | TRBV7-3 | TGTGCCAGCAGCTTAAATTCGTTAACCTACAATGAGCAGTTCTTC | CASSLNSLTYNEQFF
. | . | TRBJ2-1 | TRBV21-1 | TGTGCCAGCAGCAATTTAATGGGGCTTAGCGGGGGGGCCTATGAGCAGTTCTTC | CASSNLMGLSGGAYEQFF
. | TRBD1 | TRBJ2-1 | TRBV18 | TGTGCCAGCTCGCTCCGGGACAGTGGAGACAATGAGCAGTTCTTC | CASSLRDSGDNEQFF
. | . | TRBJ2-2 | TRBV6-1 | TGTGCCAGCAGTGAAGCCCCCCTGAACACCGGGGAGCTGTTTTTT | CASSEAPLNTGELFF
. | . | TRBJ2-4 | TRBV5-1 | TGCGCCAGCAGTGGTAGCGGAACAGTAGCCAAAAACATTCAGTACTTC | CASSGSGTVAKNIQYF
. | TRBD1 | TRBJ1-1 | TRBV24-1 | TGTGCCACCAGTGATTTCACAGGGGTCGGGAACACTGAAGCTTTCTTT | CATSDFTGVGNTEAFF
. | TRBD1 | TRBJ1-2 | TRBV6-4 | TGTGCCAGCAGAAGAAACGGACAGGACCTTAACTATGGCTACACCTTC | CASRRNGQDLNYGYTF
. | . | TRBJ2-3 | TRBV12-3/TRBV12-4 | TGTGCCAGCAGTTTCCTAGGAGTTACGCAGTATTTT | CASSFLGVTQYF
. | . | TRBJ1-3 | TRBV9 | TGTGCCAGCAGCGTGTCTCCAGGGGAGGGAAACACCATATATTTT | CASSVSPGEGNTIYF
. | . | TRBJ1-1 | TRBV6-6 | TGTGCCAGCAGTTATCTCAGGGAAGGGGCTGAAGCTTTCTTT | CASSYLREGAEAFF
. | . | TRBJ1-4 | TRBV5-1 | TGCGCCAGCAGCTTGTTGGCAGGGGTGACTAATGAAAAACTGTTTTTT | CASSLLAGVTNEKLFF
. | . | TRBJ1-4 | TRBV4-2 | TGTGCCAGCAGCCAATCGGCCGGGGGGGCTCGGGAAAAACTGTTTTTT | CASSQSAGGAREKLFF
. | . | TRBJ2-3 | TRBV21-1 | TGTGCCAGCACTTCGGGGGGCTGCACAGATACGCAGTATTTT | CASTSGGCTDTQYF
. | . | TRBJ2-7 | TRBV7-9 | TGTGCCAGCACCCCGCGGGGTGGTCCTTACGAGCAGTACTTC | CASTPRGGPYEQYF
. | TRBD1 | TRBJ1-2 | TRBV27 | TGTGCCAGCAGTTCACAGAACAGGGGGGTTGGCTACACCTTC | CASSSQNRGVGYTF
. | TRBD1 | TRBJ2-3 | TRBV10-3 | TGTGCCATCAGTGAGTACACAGGGGGGCAGGATACGCAGTATTTT | CAISEYTGGQDTQYF
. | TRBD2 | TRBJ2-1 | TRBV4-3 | TGCGCCAGCAGCCAAGATTCCGGACTAGCGGGACCCTACAATGAGCAGTTCTTC | CASSQDSGLAGPYNEQFF
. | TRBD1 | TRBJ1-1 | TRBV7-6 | TGTGCCAGCAGCTTAGCGGTCCTTGGGACAGGGGGCCAAGCTTTCTTT | CASSLAVLGTGGQAFF
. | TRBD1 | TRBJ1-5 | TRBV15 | TGTGCCACCAGCAGATCCGGGACAGGGGGTCAGCCCCAGCATTTT | CATSRSGTGGQPQHF
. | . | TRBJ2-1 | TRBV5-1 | TGCGCCAGCAGCCCCGGACTTCCGCCCAACAATGAGCAGTTCTTC | CASSPGLPPNNEQFF
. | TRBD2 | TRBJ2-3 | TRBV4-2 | TGTGCCAGCAGCGGGACTAGCGGGAGTTCAGATACGCAGTATTTT | CASSGTSGSSDTQYF
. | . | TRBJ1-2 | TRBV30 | TGTGCCTGGAGCCCCGGGGCGGGGGCGGTCTATGGCTACACCTTC | CAWSPGAGAVYGYTF
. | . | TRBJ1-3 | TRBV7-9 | TGTGCCAGCAGCCGCCTAAATTCCGCTGGAAACACCATATATTTT | CASSRLNSAGNTIYF
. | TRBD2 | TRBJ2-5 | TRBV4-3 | TGCGCCAGGACTCCGGCGGGAGTAGTAGGAGTTAAAAGGGGCCAAGAGACCCAGTACTTC | CARTPAGVVGVKRGQETQYF
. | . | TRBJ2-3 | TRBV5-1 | TGCGCCAGCAGCTTGGCATCCCTTAGCGCTAGCACAGATACGCAGTATTTT | CASSLASLSASTDTQYF
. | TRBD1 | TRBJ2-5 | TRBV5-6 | TGTGCCAGCAGCCGGGACAGGGGGCGAGAGACCCAGTACTTC | CASSRDRGRETQYF
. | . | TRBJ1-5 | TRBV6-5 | TGTGCCAGCAGCGGGGAGGGGCGGCGCAATCAGCCCCAGCATTTT | CASSGEGRRNQPQHF
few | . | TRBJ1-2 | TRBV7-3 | TGTGCCAGCAGCTTACCCCGTGGCTACACCTTC | CASSLPRGYTF
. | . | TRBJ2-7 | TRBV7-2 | TGTGCCAGCAGCTTGAGGCAGACTTACGAGCAGTACTTC | CASSLRQTYEQYF
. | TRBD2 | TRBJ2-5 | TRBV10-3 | TGTGCCATCAGTCTAGGGGTCGGGAGGGGAGAGACCCAGTACTTC | CAISLGVGRGETQYF
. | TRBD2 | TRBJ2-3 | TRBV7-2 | TGTGCCAGCAGCGCCGTAGCACTAGCGGGAGGCGATACGCAGTATTTT | CASSAVALAGGDTQYF
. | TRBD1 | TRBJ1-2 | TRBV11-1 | TGTGCCAGCAGCTTACCCAGGGACAGGGTAAATGGCTACACCTTC | CASSLPRDRVNGYTF
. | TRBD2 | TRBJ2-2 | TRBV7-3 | TGTGCCAGCCTAGCGGGGTCGAACACCGGGGAGCTGTTTTTT | CASLAGSNTGELFF
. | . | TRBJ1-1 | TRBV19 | TGTGCCAGTAGGGTTCGGTTGAACACTGAAGCTTTCTTT | CASRVRLNTEAFF
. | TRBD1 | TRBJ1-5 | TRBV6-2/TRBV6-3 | TGTGCCAGCAGTTACCTAATAGGGACAGGGCCCAATCAGCCCCAGCATTTT | CASSYLIGTGPNQPQHF
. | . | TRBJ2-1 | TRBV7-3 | TGTGCCAGCAGCTTATTCCAGGCCGATGAGCAGTTCTTC | CASSLFQADEQFF